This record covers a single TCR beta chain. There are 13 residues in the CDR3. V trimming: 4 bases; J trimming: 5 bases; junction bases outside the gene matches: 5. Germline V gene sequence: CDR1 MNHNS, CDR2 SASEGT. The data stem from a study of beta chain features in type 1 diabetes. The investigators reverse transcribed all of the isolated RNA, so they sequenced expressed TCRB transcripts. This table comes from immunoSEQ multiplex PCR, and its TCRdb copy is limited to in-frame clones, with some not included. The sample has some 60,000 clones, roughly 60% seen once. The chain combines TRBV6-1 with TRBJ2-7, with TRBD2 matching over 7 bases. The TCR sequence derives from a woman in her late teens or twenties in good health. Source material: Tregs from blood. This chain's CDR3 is CASSAAGEDEQYF. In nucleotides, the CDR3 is TGTGCCAGCAGTGCGGCGGGGGAGGACGAGCAGTACTTC.